Listed below are T cell receptor beta chains from one sample, sequenced in a study of blood T cell repertoires in COVID-19. The data were produced by immunoSEQ multiplex PCR, yet TCRdb's version contains in-frame clones alone and is incomplete. Of about 170,000 clones listed, 70% to 90% are singletons. The sequenced sample was peripheral blood. These receptors were collected from a man aged 50 to 59 who had recovered from COVID-19. CDR3s include the opening cysteine and the closing phenylalanine or tryptophan. D genes are given only for firm matches. Only some rows state a clone size, as once, few, many or a class for expanded clones.

>NA|TRBD1|TRBV27|TRBJ2-4
TGTGCCAGCAGGGGACAGGGGGCAACCAAAAACATTCAGTACTTC
CASRGQGATKNIQYF
>few|TRBD2|TRBV2|TRBJ2-1
TGTGCCACCAACCTAGCGGGAGATGAGCAGTTCTTC
CATNLAGDEQFF
>NA|NA|TRBV6-2/TRBV6-3|TRBJ1-6
TGTGCCAGCAGTACTCTGACAGCCAATTCACCCCTCCACTTT
CASSTLTANSPLHF
>NA|NA|TRBV19|TRBJ1-6
TGTGCCAGTAACGACAGGCTGAATTCACCCCTCCACTTT
CASNDRLNSPLHF
>NA|NA|TRBV30|TRBJ1-1
TGTGCCTGGAGTGTCCCGGGGAGAGGTGAGACTGAAGCTTTCTTT
CAWSVPGRGETEAFF
>NA|TRBD1|TRBV5-4|TRBJ1-1
TGTGCCAGCAGCGACAGGGGGGGAGGCACTGAAGCTTTCTTT
CASSDRGGGTEAFF
>NA|NA|TRBV4-3|TRBJ2-7
TGCGCCAGCAGCAGGGGGGGCGTCTCCTACGAGCAGTACTTC
CASSRGGVSYEQYF
>NA|NA|TRBV19|TRBJ2-2
TGTGCCAGTAGTAGCCTCGGACAAAACACCGGGGAGCTGTTTTTT
CASSSLGQNTGELFF
>NA|TRBD1|TRBV3-1/TRBV3-2|TRBJ2-7
TGTGCCACCAGCCGAGGCCCGGGACAGGGGACCTACGAGCAGTACTTC
CATSRGPGQGTYEQYF
>NA|TRBD1|TRBV9|TRBJ1-4
TGTGCCAGCAGCCCCGGACAGGTTAATGAAAAACTGTTTTTT
CASSPGQVNEKLFF
>few|NA|TRBV18|TRBJ1-6
TGTGCCAGCTCACCCGACCAGGCCTATAATTCACCCCTCCACTTT
CASSPDQAYNSPLHF
>once|TRBD1|TRBV5-4|TRBJ1-2
TGTGCCAGCAGCCCCGAGTCCGGGACAGGGGTACGCGGCTACACCTTC
CASSPESGTGVRGYTF
>NA|TRBD1|TRBV4-3|TRBJ1-3
TGCGCCAGCAGCCAGACTAGGGACAGCTCTGGAAACACCATATATTTT
CASSQTRDSSGNTIYF
>few|NA|TRBV19|TRBJ1-5
TGTGCCAGTAGTATGAGGGATCATAGCAATCAGCCCCAGCATTTT
CASSMRDHSNQPQHF
>NA|NA|TRBV6-5|TRBJ2-5
TGTGCCAGCACTTCACTAACGGAGACCCAGTACTTC
CASTSLTETQYF